Each of the 13 T cell receptor beta chains below was sequenced from the same sample in a study of human T cells and chemical hapten exposure. Time point denoted: pre-sensitization, week 0. This sample's treatment: therapeutic diphenylcyclopropenone sensitization with weekly scalp DPC. Each CDR3 protein is one row after TCRdb ran MiXCR on the RACE reads. This table has 300,000 to 450,000 distinct CDR3 sequences, about 5% appearing once. This specimen was whole blood, taken in connection with sensitization to the hapten diphenylcyclopropenone (DPC). Receptors were obtained from a woman aged 18 to 35 with alopecia areata. Some clones in this sample may be carry-over from other donors' samples.

The J gene is TRBJ1-2, the V gene TRBV11-2; tentatively, D is TRBD1 (6 bases). Germline CDR1 SGHAT, CDR2 FQNNGV. The CDR3 consists of 12 residues. Trimming stripped 5 bases from V and 8 bases from J, with 12 bases between. CDR3 DNA sequence: TGTGCCAGCAGCCCAGGGGTGGTCGGCTACACCTTC. Amino acids: CASSPGVVGYTF.

This clonotype was seen a handful of times. The chain uses TRBV29-1 and TRBJ1-2, with D possibly being TRBD1 (6 bases). V shed 4 bases and J shed 2 bases, with 14 bases lying between them. This CDR3 is built from 14 residues. Per germline, CDR1 SQVTM and CDR2 ANQGSEA. The CDR3 DNA sequence: TGCAGCGTTGTTCCGCAGGGGCAAAACTATGGCTACACCTTC. Translating it yields CSVVPQGQNYGYTF.

The J gene is TRBJ2-4, the V gene TRBV6-5; no clear D. Trimming removed 2 bases from V and 2 bases from J, with 4 bases in between. The CDR3 extends over 13 amino acids. CDR1 and CDR2 from the germline V gene are MNHEY and SVGAGI. CDR3 in amino acids: CASSYGPKNIQYF. Written as DNA, the CDR3 is TGTGCCAGCAGTTACGGGCCCAAAAACATTCAGTACTTC.

V gene TRBV5-1 combines with J gene TRBJ1-5; D is unclear. The V gene's germline CDR1 is SGHRS and CDR2 YFSETQ. V was cut by 0 bases and J by 6 bases, with 13 bases left in between. The CDR3 contains 15 residues. The CDR3 sequence is CASSLDSPSIQPQHF. Here the CDR3 DNA reads TGCGCCAGCAGCTTGGATTCACCGTCGATTCAGCCCCAGCATTTT.

This clonotype showed up just a few times. CDR3 sequence: CASSGGTSISFF. For the CDR3, the DNA is TGTGCCAGCAGCGGAGGGACATCGATCTCTTTCTTT. The chain employs TRBV13 and TRBJ1-1; a possible D gene is TRBD1 (6 bases). The CDR3 totals 12 residues. V was pared by 5 bases and J by 12 bases, with 16 bases between. The germline V gene encodes CDR1 PRHDT and CDR2 FYEKMQ (reference sequence).

This clonotype appeared many times. This chain uses TRBV10-3 with TRBJ2-3; D remains unclear. The CDR3 length is 11 residues. V was trimmed by 5 bases and J by 3 bases, leaving 3 bases between them. The germline CDR1 and CDR2 sequences are ENHRY and SYGVKD. The CDR3 DNA sequence: TGTGCCATCAGTAATACAGATACGCAGTATTTT. Amino acid sequence: CAISNTDTQYF.

This clonotype was found a few times. The chain links TRBV7-9 to TRBJ2-7, with a weak D call TRBD1 (6 bases). Trimming removed 5 bases from V and 3 bases from J, with 14 bases in between. From germline, CDR1 is SEHNR and CDR2 FQNEAQ (reference sequence). This CDR3 region has 14 residues. The CDR3 bases are TGTGCCAGCAGCCCCACAGGGAGCCACTACGAGCAGTACTTC. It translates to CASSPTGSHYEQYF.

This clonotype was observed a few times. The chain uses TRBV6-6 and TRBJ2-1; 12 positions match TRBD1. The trim removed 0 bases at V and 6 bases at J, leaving 3 bases unmatched. Germline CDR1 is MNHNY and CDR2 is SVGAGI (reference sequence). The CDR3 is 16 residues long. In nucleotides, the CDR3 is TGTGCCAGCAGTTACTCGGGACAGGGGGCGAGCAATGAGCAGTTCTTC. Protein sequence: CASSYSGQGASNEQFF.

The chain links TRBV5-6 to TRBJ2-7; D uncertain. Deletions cut 1 base from V and 0 bases from J, with 17 bases between. Per the germline V gene, CDR1 is SGHDT and CDR2 is YYEEEE. The CDR3 spans 17 residues. The CDR3 sequence is CASSLRQTVRSSYEQYF. The CDR3 region has the DNA TGTGCCAGCAGCTTGCGCCAAACGGTTAGAAGCTCCTACGAGCAGTACTTC. The whole variable domain, remainder taken from reference TRBV5-6 and TRBJ2-7, is DAGVTQSPTHLIKTRGQQVTLRCSPKSGHDTVSWYQQALGQGPQFIFQYYEEEERQRGNFPDRFSGHQFPNYSSELNVNALLLGDSALYLCASSLRQTVRSSYEQYFGPGTRLTVT.

The chain combines TRBV6-5 with TRBJ1-2, with a tentative D call TRBD1 (5 bases). V was cut by 7 bases and J by 1 base, with 13 bases left in between. The CDR3 totals 14 residues. Germline V gives CDR1 MNHEY, CDR2 SVGAGI. The CDR3 DNA is TGTGCCAGCACTTTACCCGACAGTAACTATGGCTACACCTTC. Residues: CASTLPDSNYGYTF.

This clonotype was detected a few times. The gene calls are TRBV5-1 and TRBJ1-2; TRBD1 is a possible D gene (6 bases). V dropped 2 bases and J dropped 0 bases, with 14 bases sitting between them. CDR3 length: 16 amino acids. Germline V CDR1 and CDR2: SGHRS, YFSETQ. As DNA, the CDR3 is TGCGCCAGCAGCTTACCAGGGGCAGAAGCTAACTATGGCTACACCTTC. Protein sequence: CASSLPGAEANYGYTF.

The chain uses TRBV6-5 and TRBJ2-5; 8 positions match TRBD2. In germline, CDR1 is MNHEY, CDR2 SVGAGI. The CDR3 is 15 amino acids. With 5 bases clipped from V and 1 base from J, the junction kept 6 bases outside the gene matches. The CDR3 nucleotides are TGTGCCAGCAGTCGACTAGCGAGAGGCCAAGAGACCCAGTACTTC. It yields the protein CASSRLARGQETQYF.

This clonotype appeared many times. J is TRBJ2-5 and V is TRBV9; unclear D gene. The germline gives CDR1 SGDLS, CDR2 YYNGEE. V gave up 0 bases and J gave up 5 bases, with 14 bases separating them. The CDR3 totals 15 residues. Here the CDR3 DNA reads TGTGCCAGCAGCGTAGTGTCTACCCGACTGGAGACCCAGTACTTC. The encoded protein is CASSVVSTRLETQYF.